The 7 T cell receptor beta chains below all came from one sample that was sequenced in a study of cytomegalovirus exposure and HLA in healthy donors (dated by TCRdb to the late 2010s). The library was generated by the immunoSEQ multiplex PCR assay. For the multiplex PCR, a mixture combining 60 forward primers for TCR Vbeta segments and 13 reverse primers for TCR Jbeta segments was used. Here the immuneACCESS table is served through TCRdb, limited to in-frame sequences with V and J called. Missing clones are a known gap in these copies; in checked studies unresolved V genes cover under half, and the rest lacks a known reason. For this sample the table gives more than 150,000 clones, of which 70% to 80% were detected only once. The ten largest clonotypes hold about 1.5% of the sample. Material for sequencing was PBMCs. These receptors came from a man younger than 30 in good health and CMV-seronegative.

CDR3 in amino acids: CASSEKSEGYNEQFF. Written as DNA, the CDR3 is TGTGCCAGCAGTGAAAAGTCGGAGGGGTACAATGAGCAGTTCTTC. The J gene is TRBJ2-1, the V gene TRBV6-1, with D possibly being TRBD2 (6 bases). With 2 bases removed from V and 4 bases from J, the gap between germline ends came to 12 bases. Germline V gives CDR1 MNHNS, CDR2 SASEGT. The CDR3 is 15 residues long.

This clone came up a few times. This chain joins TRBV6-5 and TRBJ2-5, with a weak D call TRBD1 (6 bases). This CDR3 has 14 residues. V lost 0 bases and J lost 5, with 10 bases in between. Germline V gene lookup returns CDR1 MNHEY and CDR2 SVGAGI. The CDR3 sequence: CASSYSDRSETQYF. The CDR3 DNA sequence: TGTGCCAGCAGTTACTCTGACAGGTCCGAGACCCAGTACTTC.

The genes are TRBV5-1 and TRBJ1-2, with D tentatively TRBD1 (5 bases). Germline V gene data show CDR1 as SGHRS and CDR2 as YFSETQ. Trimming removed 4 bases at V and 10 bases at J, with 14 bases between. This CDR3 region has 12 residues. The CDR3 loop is CASSPKGRYYTF. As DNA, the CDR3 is TGCGCCAGCAGCCCCAAGGGGCGCTACTACACCTTC.

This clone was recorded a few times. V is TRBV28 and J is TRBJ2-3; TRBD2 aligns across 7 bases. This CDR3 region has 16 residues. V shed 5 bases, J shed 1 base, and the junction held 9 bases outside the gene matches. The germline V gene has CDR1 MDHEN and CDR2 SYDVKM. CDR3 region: CASSRGRGSGTDTQYF. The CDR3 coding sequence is TGTGCCAGCAGTCGGGGACGCGGGAGCGGCACAGATACGCAGTATTTT.

CDR3 protein: CASSPELGQVQPLHF. CDR3 sequence (DNA): TGTGCCAGCAGCCCAGAACTAGGACAGGTCCAACCCCTCCACTTT. The chain carries TRBV11-2 and TRBJ1-6; 7 nucleotides align to TRBD1. This CDR3 is 15 amino acids long. Germline CDR1 and CDR2: SGHAT and FQNNGV. Trimming cost V 5 bases and J 12 bases; bases outside gene matches: 13.

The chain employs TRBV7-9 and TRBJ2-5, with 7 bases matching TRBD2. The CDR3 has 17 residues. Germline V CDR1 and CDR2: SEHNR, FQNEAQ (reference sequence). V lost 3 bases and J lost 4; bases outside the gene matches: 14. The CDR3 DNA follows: TGTGCCAGCAGCTTCTTCGCCGGCGGGAGTAGGGCAGAGACCCAGTACTTC. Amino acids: CASSFFAGGSRAETQYF. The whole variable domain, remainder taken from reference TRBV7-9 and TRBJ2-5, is DTGVSQNPRHKITKRGQNVTFRCDPISEHNRLYWYRQTLGQGPEFLTYFQNEAQLEKSRLLSDRFSAERPKGSFSTLEIQRTEQGDSAMYLCASSFFAGGSRAETQYFGPGTRLLVL.

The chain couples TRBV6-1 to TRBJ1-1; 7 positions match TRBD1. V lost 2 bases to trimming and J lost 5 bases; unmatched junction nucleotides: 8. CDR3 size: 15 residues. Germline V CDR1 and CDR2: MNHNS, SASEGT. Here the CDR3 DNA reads TGTGCCAGCAGTGAATTAGACAGGGCATGGACTGAAGCTTTCTTT. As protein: CASSELDRAWTEAFF.